Sequencing of this TCR beta chain was carried out in a study of cytomegalovirus exposure and HLA in healthy donors. The PCR had 60 Vbeta and 13 Jbeta primers. Sequencing was performed with immunoSEQ multiplex PCR; in TCRdb, only in-frame clones are kept and a portion is missing. The sample contains approximately 200,000 clones, 65% to 90% of which appear only once. CDR1 is SGHRS and CDR2 is YFSETQ in the germline V gene. The length of the CDR3 is 17 residues. The junction had 12 bases not matched to a gene; V was cut back by 3 bases and J by 2 bases. The chain combines TRBV5-1 with TRBJ2-7; 9 bases map to TRBD2. Sequencing was performed on PBMCs. This sequence was found in a girl under 18 in good health and CMV-seronegative. The CDR3 protein is CASSWTRGGAATYEQYF. CDR3 bases: TGCGCCAGCAGCTGGACTCGCGGGGGGGCAGCCACCTACGAGCAGTACTTC.